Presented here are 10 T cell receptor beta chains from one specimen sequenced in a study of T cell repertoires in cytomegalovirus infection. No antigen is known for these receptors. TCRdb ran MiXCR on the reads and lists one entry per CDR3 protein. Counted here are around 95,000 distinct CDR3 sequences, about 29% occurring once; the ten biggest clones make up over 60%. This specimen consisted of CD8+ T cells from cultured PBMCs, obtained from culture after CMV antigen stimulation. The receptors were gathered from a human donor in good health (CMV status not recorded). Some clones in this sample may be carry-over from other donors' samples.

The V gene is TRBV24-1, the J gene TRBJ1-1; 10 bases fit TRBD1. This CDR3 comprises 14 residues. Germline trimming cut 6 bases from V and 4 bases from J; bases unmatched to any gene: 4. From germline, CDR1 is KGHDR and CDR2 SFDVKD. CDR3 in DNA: TGTGCCACCAGTCCGGGACAGGGGAGCACTGAAGCTTTCTTT. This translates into CATSPGQGSTEAFF.

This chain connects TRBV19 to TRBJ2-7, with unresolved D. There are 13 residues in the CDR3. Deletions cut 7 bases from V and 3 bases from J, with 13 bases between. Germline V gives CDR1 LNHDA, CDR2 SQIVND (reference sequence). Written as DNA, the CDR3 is TGTGCCAGTAACACCGACGGAGACTACGAGCAGTACTTC. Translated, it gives CASNTDGDYEQYF.

The CDR3 DNA follows: TGTGCCAGCAGTTCGACTGCAAGGGAGACCCAGTACTTC. Protein: CASSSTARETQYF. The genes are TRBV7-9 and TRBJ2-5; D is unresolved. Per germline, CDR1 SEHNR and CDR2 FQNEAQ (reference sequence). The CDR3 extends over 13 amino acids. V lost 6 bases and J lost 5, with 13 bases in between.

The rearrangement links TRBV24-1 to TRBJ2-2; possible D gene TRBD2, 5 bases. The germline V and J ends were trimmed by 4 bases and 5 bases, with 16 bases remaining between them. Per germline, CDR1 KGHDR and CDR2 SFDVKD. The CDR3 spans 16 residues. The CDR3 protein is CATSDPLRTSTGELFF. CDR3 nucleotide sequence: TGTGCCACCAGTGACCCGCTACGGACTTCGACCGGGGAGCTGTTTTTT.

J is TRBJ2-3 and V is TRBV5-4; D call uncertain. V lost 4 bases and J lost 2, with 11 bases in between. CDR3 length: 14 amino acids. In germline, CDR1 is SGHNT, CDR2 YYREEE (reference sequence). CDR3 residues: CASSLYGYTDTQYF. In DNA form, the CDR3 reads TGTGCCAGCAGCCTCTACGGGTACACAGATACGCAGTATTTT.

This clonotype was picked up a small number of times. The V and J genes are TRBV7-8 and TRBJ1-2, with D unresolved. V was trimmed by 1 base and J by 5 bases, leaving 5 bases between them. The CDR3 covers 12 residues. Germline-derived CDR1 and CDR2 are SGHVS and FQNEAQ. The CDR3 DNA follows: TGTGCCAGCAGCTTAGTGGGATATGGCTACACCTTC. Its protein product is CASSLVGYGYTF.

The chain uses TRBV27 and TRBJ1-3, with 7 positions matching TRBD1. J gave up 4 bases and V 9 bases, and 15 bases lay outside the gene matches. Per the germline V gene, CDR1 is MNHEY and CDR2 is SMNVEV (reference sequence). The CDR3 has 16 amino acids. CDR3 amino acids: CARGSTGELAGNTIYF. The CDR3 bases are TGTGCCAGGGGGTCAACAGGGGAACTAGCGGGAAACACCATATATTTT.

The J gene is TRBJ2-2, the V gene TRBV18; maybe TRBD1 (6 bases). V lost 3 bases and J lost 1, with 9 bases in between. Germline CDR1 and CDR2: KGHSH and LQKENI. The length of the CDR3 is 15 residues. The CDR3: CASSPTGQNTGELFF. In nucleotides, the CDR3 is TGTGCCAGCTCACCCACGGGACAGAACACCGGGGAGCTGTTTTTT.

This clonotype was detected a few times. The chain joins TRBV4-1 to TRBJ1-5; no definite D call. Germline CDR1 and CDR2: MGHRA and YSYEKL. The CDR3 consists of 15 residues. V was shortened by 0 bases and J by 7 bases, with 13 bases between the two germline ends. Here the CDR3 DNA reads TGCGCCAGCAGCCAAGACAGGACGGTCGGCCAGCCCCAGCATTTT. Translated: CASSQDRTVGQPQHF.

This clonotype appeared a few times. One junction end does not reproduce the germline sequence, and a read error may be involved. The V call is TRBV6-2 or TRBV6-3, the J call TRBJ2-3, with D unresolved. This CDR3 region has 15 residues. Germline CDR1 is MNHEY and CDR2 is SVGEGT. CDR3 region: CASRASGTITNTQYF. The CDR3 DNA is TGTGCCAGCAGAGCATCCGGTACGATCACAAATACGCAGTATTTT.